This T cell receptor (beta chain) was sequenced in a study of molecular identifiers for immune sequencing clone quantification. V gave up 3 bases and J gave up 4 bases; unmatched junction bases: 10. CDR1 is MDHEN and CDR2 is SYDVKM in the germline V gene. The CDR3 has 17 amino acids. Sorting was used to obtain naive CD8 T cells (CD8+CD4-CCR7+CD45RA+). MiXCR was run by TCRdb on the PCR reads, yielding one entry per CDR3 protein. The data show approximately 670,000 distinct CDR3 sequences, just under 20% seen once. The sequence derives from a human donor in good health. Some libraries in this study had Jurkat cell RNA spiked in. The chain carries TRBV28 and TRBJ2-7; 12 nucleotides match TRBD2. The specimen sequenced was naive CD8+ T cells from blood, with Jurkat cell RNA spiked in. As for subset: FACS-sorted CD8+CD4-CCR7+CD45RA+ naive T cells. The CDR3 loop reads CASSLRLAGGADYEQYF. CDR3 bases: TGTGCCAGCAGTTTGCGGCTAGCGGGAGGGGCGGATTACGAGCAGTACTTC. The full variable domain, its missing parts supplied by reference TRBV28 and TRBJ2-7, is DVKVTQSSRYLVKRTGEKVFLECVQDMDHENMFWYRQDPGLGLRLIYFSYDVKMKEKGDIPEGYSVSREKKERFSLILESASTNQTSMYLCASSLRLAGGADYEQYFGPGTRLTVT.